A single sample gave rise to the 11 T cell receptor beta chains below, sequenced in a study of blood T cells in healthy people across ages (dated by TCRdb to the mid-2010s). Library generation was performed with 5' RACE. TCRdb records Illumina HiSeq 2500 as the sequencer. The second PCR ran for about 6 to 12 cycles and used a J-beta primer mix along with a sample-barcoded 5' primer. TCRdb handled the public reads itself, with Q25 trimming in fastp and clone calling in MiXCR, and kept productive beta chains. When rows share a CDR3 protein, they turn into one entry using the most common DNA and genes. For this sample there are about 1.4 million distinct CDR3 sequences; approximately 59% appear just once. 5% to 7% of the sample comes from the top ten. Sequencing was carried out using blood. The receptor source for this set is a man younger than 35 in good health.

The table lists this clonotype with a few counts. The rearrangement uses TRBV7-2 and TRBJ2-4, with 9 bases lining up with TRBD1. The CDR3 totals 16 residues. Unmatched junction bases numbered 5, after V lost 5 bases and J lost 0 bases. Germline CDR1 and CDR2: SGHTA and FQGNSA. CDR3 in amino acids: CASSPRTGVAKNIQYF. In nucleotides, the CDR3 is TGTGCCAGCAGCCCGCGGACAGGGGTAGCCAAAAACATTCAGTACTTC.

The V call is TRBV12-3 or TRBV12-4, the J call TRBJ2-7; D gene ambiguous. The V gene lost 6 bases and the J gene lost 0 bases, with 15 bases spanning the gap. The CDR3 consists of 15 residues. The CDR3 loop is CASSPSHAASYEQYF. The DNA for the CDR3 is TGTGCCAGCAGCCCCTCCCACGCTGCCTCCTACGAGCAGTACTTC.

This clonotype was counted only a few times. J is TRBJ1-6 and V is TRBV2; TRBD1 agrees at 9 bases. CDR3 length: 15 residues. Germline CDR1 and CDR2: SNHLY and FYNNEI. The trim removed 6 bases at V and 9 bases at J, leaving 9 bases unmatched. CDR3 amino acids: CASRGPGQGTSPLHF. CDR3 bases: TGTGCCAGCAGGGGACCGGGACAGGGAACTTCACCCCTCCACTTT.

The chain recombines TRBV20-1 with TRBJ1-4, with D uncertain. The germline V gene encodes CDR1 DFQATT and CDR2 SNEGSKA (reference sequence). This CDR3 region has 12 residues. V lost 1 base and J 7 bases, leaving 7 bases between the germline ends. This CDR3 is CSARGGFEKLFF. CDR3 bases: TGCAGTGCTAGAGGAGGGTTTGAAAAACTGTTTTTT.

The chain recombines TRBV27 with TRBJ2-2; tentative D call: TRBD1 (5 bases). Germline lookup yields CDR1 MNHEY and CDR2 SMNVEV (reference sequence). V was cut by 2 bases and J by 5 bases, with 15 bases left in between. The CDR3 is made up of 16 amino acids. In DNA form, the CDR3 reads TGTGCCAGCAGTTTAAAGGTTTCAGGGTCGACCGGGGAGCTGTTTTTT. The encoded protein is CASSLKVSGSTGELFF.

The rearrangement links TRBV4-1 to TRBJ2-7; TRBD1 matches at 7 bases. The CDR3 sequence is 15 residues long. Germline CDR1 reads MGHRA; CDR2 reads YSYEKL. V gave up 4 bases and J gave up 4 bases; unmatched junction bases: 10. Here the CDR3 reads CASSPGRDSGYEQYF. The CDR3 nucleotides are TGCGCCAGCAGCCCGGGAAGGGACAGTGGATACGAGCAGTACTTC.

The CDR3 reads CASSQISGGPYGETQYF. CDR3 coding DNA: TGTGCCAGCAGCCAGATTAGCGGGGGGCCTTATGGAGAGACCCAGTACTTC. The J gene is TRBJ2-5, the V gene TRBV7-2; the match to TRBD2 covers 10 bases. The V gene end was trimmed by 5 bases and the J gene end by 4 bases; junction bases not matched to a gene: 13. The CDR3 contains 17 residues. The germline V gene encodes CDR1 SGHTA and CDR2 FQGNSA.

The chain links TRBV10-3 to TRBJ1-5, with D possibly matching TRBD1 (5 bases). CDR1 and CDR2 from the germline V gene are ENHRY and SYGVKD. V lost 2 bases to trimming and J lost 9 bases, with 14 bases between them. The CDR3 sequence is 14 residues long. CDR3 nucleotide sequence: TGTGCCATCAGTGAGGACAGAGGAATCTCGCCCCAGCATTTT. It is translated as CAISEDRGISPQHF.

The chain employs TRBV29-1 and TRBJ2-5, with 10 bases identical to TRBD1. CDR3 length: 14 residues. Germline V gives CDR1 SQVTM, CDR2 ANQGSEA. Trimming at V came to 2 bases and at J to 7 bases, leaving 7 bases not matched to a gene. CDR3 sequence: CSVEMRTGGGTQYF. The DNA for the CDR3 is TGCAGCGTTGAAATGAGGACAGGGGGAGGGACCCAGTACTTC.

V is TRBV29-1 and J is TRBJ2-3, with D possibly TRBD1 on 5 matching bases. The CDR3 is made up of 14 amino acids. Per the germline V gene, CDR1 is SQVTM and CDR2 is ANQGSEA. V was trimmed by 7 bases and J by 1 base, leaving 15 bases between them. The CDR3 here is CSAGSGSGTDTQYF. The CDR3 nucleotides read TGCAGCGCAGGGTCCGGGTCTGGCACAGATACGCAGTATTTT.

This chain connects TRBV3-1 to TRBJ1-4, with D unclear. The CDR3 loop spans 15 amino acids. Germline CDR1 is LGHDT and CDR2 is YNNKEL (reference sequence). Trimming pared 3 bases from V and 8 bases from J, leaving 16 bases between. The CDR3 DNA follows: TGTGCCAGCAGCCATGGGCCAGGAACGGGAGAAAAACTGTTTTTT. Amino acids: CASSHGPGTGEKLFF.